The next 22 T cell receptor beta chains were all read from a single sample in a study of neurological immune-mediated disorders. TCRdb called the 5' RACE reads again in MiXCR, with one record for every CDR3 protein. The table has some 10,000 distinct CDR3 sequences, 20% to 25% seen once. Sequencing was done on a sample of CD8+ T cells from blood. The receptors shown here come from a woman between 40 and 55 years old with multiple sclerosis.

This clonotype appeared many times. The chain joins TRBV5-6 to TRBJ2-5; 10 bases are shared with TRBD1. The germline gives CDR1 SGHDT, CDR2 YYEEEE. This CDR3 has 15 residues. V lost 2 bases to trimming and J lost 3 bases; unmatched junction nucleotides: 4. Here the CDR3 reads CASSFAGTGEETQYF. The CDR3 DNA is TGTGCCAGCAGCTTTGCCGGGACAGGGGAAGAGACCCAGTACTTC.

The chain recombines TRBV6-6 with TRBJ1-6; TRBD1 is a possible D gene (5 bases). V was clipped by 7 bases and J by 11 bases, with 18 bases between them. Germline V gene data show CDR1 as MNHNY and CDR2 as SVGAGI (reference sequence). The CDR3 spans 14 residues. DNA of the CDR3: TGTGCCAGCACCCCCCCAGGGAGCGGTGCACCCCTCCACTTT. It specifies CASTPPGSGAPLHF.

This clonotype has ten or more counts. This chain uses TRBV7-6 with TRBJ2-1; tentative D call: TRBD2 (5 bases). The V gene lost 3 bases and the J gene lost 5 bases, with 11 bases spanning the gap. Germline V gene sequence: CDR1 SGHVS, CDR2 FNYEAQ. CDR3 length: 14 residues. The CDR3 sequence: CASSFGVRDNEQFF. In nucleotides, the CDR3 is TGTGCCAGCAGCTTCGGGGTTCGTGACAATGAGCAGTTCTTC. Full variable domain (remainder filled in from reference TRBV7-6 and TRBJ2-1): GAGVSQSPRYKVTKRGQDVALRCDPISGHVSLYWYRQALGQGPEFLTYFNYEAQQDKSGLPNDRFSAERPEGSISTLTIQRTEQRDSAMYRCASSFGVRDNEQFFGPGTRLTVL.

The V and J genes are TRBV25-1 and TRBJ1-2; weak D call: TRBD1 (5 bases). The germline V gene has CDR1 MGHDK and CDR2 SYGVNS. This CDR3 is built from 13 residues. Trimming removed 2 bases at V and 5 bases at J, with 9 bases between. The CDR3 DNA sequence: TGTGCCAGCAGTGAACCGGCAGGGTATGGCTACACCTTC. It is translated as CASSEPAGYGYTF.

In its sample, this clonotype is medium-sized. V gene TRBV20-1 combines with J gene TRBJ1-3; a possible D gene is TRBD1 (6 bases). In germline, CDR1 is DFQATT, CDR2 SNEGSKA (reference sequence). The CDR3 covers 12 residues. V was trimmed by 5 bases and J by 7 bases, leaving 12 bases between them. CDR3 amino acids: CSAPEGGNTIYF. CDR3 in DNA: TGCAGTGCTCCAGAGGGGGGGAACACCATATATTTT.

V and J are TRBV20-1 and TRBJ1-6; D ambiguous. V lost 0 bases and J lost 3, with 12 bases in between. The CDR3 runs to 16 residues. From germline, CDR1 is DFQATT and CDR2 SNEGSKA (reference sequence). Written as DNA, the CDR3 is TGCAGTGCTAGAGATGGGCCGAGTCTCTATAATTCACCCCTCCACTTT. It translates to CSARDGPSLYNSPLHF.

This clonotype was detected a few times. This rearrangement joins TRBV6-5 to TRBJ2-5; D unclear. Germline assignment: CDR1 MNHEY and CDR2 SVGAGI. Trimming took 2 bases from V and 3 from J, leaving 13 bases between them. This CDR3 has 15 residues. The CDR3 loop is CASSYDDSREETQYF. The CDR3 DNA reads as TGTGCCAGCAGTTACGACGATTCTCGAGAAGAGACCCAGTACTTC.

Many counts were recorded for this clonotype. The genes are TRBV6-5 and TRBJ2-1; 9 nucleotides line up with TRBD1. The length of the CDR3 is 14 residues. Germline V lookup: CDR1 MNHEY, CDR2 SVGAGI. V was clipped by 2 bases and J by 9 bases; unmatched bases: 5. The CDR3 nucleotides read TGTGCCAGCAGTTACACGGGACAGGGATTTGAGCAGTTCTTC. It is translated as CASSYTGQGFEQFF.

By its share, this clonotype is medium-sized. The chain is built from TRBV20-1 and TRBJ2-2; 13 positions match TRBD2. The V and J ends lost 4 bases and 6 bases, in that order; junction bases with no gene match: 11. Germline CDR1 DFQATT, CDR2 SNEGSKA (reference sequence). The CDR3 sequence is 17 residues long. CDR3 amino acids: CSAIPPWGLAGPGELFF. DNA for the CDR3: TGCAGTGCTATTCCACCCTGGGGACTAGCGGGGCCCGGGGAGCTGTTTTTT.

This clonotype was detected many times. The chain uses TRBV29-1 and TRBJ1-1, with TRBD1 matching 11 bases. The CDR3 is 14 amino acids. CDR1 and CDR2 (germline): SQVTM, ANQGSEA. V shed 1 base and J 5 bases; nucleotides not matched to a gene: 3. For the CDR3, the DNA is TGCAGCGTTGAAGGGACAGGGGGCTTTACTGAAGCTTTCTTT. It is translated as CSVEGTGGFTEAFF. Full variable domain (remainder filled in from reference TRBV29-1 and TRBJ1-1): SAVISQKPSRDICQRGTSLTIQCQVDSQVTMMFWYRQQPGQSLTLIATANQGSEATYESGFVIDKFPISRPNLTFSTLTVSNMSPEDSSIYLCSVEGTGGFTEAFFGQGTRLTVV.

This clonotype was seen many times. The rearrangement joins TRBV3-1 to TRBJ2-7, with D perhaps given as TRBD1 or TRBD2 (5 bases each). The CDR3 contains 17 residues. Germline lookup yields CDR1 LGHDT and CDR2 YNNKEL (reference sequence). V was trimmed by 2 bases and J by 3 bases, leaving 20 bases between them. The CDR3 protein is CASSQSRGAKVIYEQYF. The CDR3 region has the DNA TGTGCCAGCAGCCAAAGCCGGGGCGCGAAGGTTATCTACGAGCAGTACTTC.

This clonotype has a handful of counts. This rearrangement joins TRBV29-1 to TRBJ1-4; the match to TRBD1 covers 7 bases. The CDR3 sequence is 12 residues long. J lost 6 bases, V lost 7 bases, and 5 bases had no gene match. CDR1 is SQVTM, CDR2 ANQGSEA, per germline. The CDR3 sequence is CSAETGDEKLFF. The CDR3 DNA reads TGCAGCGCCGAAACAGGGGATGAAAAACTGTTTTTT.

This clonotype has ten or more counts. The chain employs TRBV5-6 and TRBJ1-2; D call uncertain. Germline CDR1 and CDR2: SGHDT and YYEEEE. The CDR3 runs to 11 residues. V dropped 2 bases and J dropped 10 bases, with 9 bases sitting between them. The CDR3 nucleotides read TGTGCCAGCAGCTTTGCGGGCCTCTACACCTTC. This encodes CASSFAGLYTF. Together with reference TRBV5-6 and TRBJ1-2, the CDR3 gives the full variable domain: DAGVTQSPTHLIKTRGQQVTLRCSPKSGHDTVSWYQQALGQGPQFIFQYYEEEERQRGNFPDRFSGHQFPNYSSELNVNALLLGDSALYLCASSFAGLYTFGSGTRLTVV.

This sequence joins TRBV29-1 and TRBJ1-3; D might be TRBD1 (5 bases). The V gene's germline CDR1 is SQVTM and CDR2 ANQGSEA. CDR3 length equals 14 residues. V lost 0 bases and J 3 bases, leaving 9 bases between the germline ends. The CDR3 here is CSVEDLGVGNTIYF. DNA of the CDR3: TGCAGCGTTGAAGATCTAGGGGTTGGAAACACCATATATTTT.

By sample share, this clonotype is medium-sized. The CDR3 coding sequence is TGCAGTGCTAGACATTTCACGGCCCTCTACGAGCAGTACTTC. Protein product: CSARHFTALYEQYF. The chain uses TRBV20-1 and TRBJ2-7; D is unclear. The germline V and J ends were trimmed by 2 bases and 3 bases, with 14 bases remaining between them. Per germline, CDR1 DFQATT and CDR2 SNEGSKA (reference sequence). The CDR3 totals 14 residues.

This clonotype was counted ten times or more. The chain recombines TRBV15 with TRBJ1-5; 7 bases fit TRBD1. Losses at the gene ends were 8 bases for V and 4 bases for J; bases not matched to a gene: 8. This CDR3 is 14 amino acids long. The V gene's germline CDR1 is LNHNV and CDR2 YYDKDF (reference sequence). DNA of the CDR3: TGTGCCACCGGGAACAGGGGATTAAATCAGCCCCAGCATTTT. It encodes CATGNRGLNQPQHF.

This clonotype has just one count. This chain uses TRBV5-1 with TRBJ2-2, with D unresolved. CDR3 size: 12 residues. Trimming took 7 bases from V and 5 from J, leaving 9 bases between them. Germline V gives CDR1 SGHRS, CDR2 YFSETQ. CDR3 in amino acids: CASDGQTGELFF. The CDR3 bases are TGCGCCAGCGATGGGCAGACCGGGGAGCTGTTTTTT.

The J gene is TRBJ2-6, the V gene TRBV4-1; D is unresolved. Trimming left V 0 bases short and J 3 bases short, with 9 bases between. Germline loops: CDR1 MGHRA, CDR2 YSYEKL. CDR3 length: 16 residues. CDR3 sequence: CASSQDRTSGANVLTF. The DNA for the CDR3 is TGCGCCAGCAGCCAAGATAGGACGAGTGGGGCCAACGTCCTGACTTTC.

By sample fraction, this clonotype is medium-sized (0.01 to 0.1%). This chain uses TRBV5-1 with TRBJ2-3; possible D gene TRBD1, 6 bases. The germline V gene has CDR1 SGHRS and CDR2 YFSETQ. Trimming cost V 3 bases and J 1 base, with 9 bases left between them. The CDR3 extends over 14 amino acids. CDR3 in amino acids: CASSSGQRTDTQYF. The CDR3, as DNA: TGCGCCAGCAGCTCCGGACAGCGCACAGATACGCAGTATTTT. Based on the CDR3 plus reference TRBV5-1 and TRBJ2-3, the full variable domain is KAGVTQTPRYLIKTRGQQVTLSCSPISGHRSVSWYQQTPGQGLQFLFEYFSETQRNKGNFPGRFSGRQFSNSRSEMNVSTLELGDSALYLCASSSGQRTDTQYFGPGTRLTVL.

The rearrangement links TRBV12-3 or TRBV12-4 to TRBJ2-1; a possible D gene is TRBD1 (5 bases). This CDR3 is 15 amino acids long. The V end lost 5 bases, the J end lost 0 bases, and 11 bases lay between the germline ends. The CDR3 is CASSPDSFSYNEQFF. The CDR3 nucleotides are TGTGCCAGCAGTCCCGACAGTTTCTCCTACAATGAGCAGTTCTTC.

This clonotype is labeled medium-sized. The V gene is TRBV5-1, the J gene TRBJ2-7; 8 bases match TRBD1. In germline, CDR1 is SGHRS, CDR2 YFSETQ. This CDR3 region has 13 residues. Trimming removed 4 bases from V and 6 bases from J; junction bases left unmatched: 6. The CDR3 DNA is TGCGCCAGCAGCCAGGGGGCGGCGGGCGAGCAGTACTTC. Amino acid sequence: CASSQGAAGEQYF.

This clonotype was seen many times. The chain combines TRBV5-1 with TRBJ2-1, with TRBD2 as a possible D gene (6 bases). This CDR3 region has 15 residues. Germline values: CDR1 SGHRS, CDR2 YFSETQ. Trimming left V 3 bases short and J 3 bases short, with 13 bases between. CDR3 amino acids: CASSYIGSHYNEQFF. CDR3 sequence (DNA): TGCGCCAGCAGCTACATCGGGAGCCACTACAATGAGCAGTTCTTC.